This T cell receptor (beta chain) is drawn from a study of blood T cell repertoires in COVID-19. Study information: Both acute and convalescent COVID-19 samples were obtained from the United States, Italy and Spain. PBMCs, B-cell-depleted T cells, or T cells were the source of the cDNA or gDNA that made up the material.

V lost 5 bases and J lost 2, with 16 bases in between. The germline CDR1 and CDR2 sequences are SGHAT and FQNNGV. The CDR3 covers 15 residues. Original analysis: From reference gene primer amplification, estimates of nucleated cell counts were derived. Method: immunoSEQ multiplex PCR; TCRdb's copy keeps in-frame clones and lacks some. V, J and clone size are those of that table, while D and trimming were read from the DNA. The data contain some 220,000 clones, more than 75% of them singletons. A few counts support this clone. What was sequenced was peripheral blood. This clonotype originated in a man in his fifties who had recovered from COVID-19. The genes are TRBV11-2 and TRBJ2-7; D is perhaps TRBD2 (5 bases). The CDR3 loop reads CASSRSGISPYEQYF. CDR3 nucleotide sequence: TGTGCCAGCAGCAGATCCGGGATCTCACCCTACGAGCAGTACTTC.